These 10 T cell receptor beta chains share one sample of origin, sequenced in a study of blood T cells in healthy people across ages (dated by TCRdb to between 2015 and 2017). The method was 5' RACE. The data were produced on an Illumina HiSeq 2500. A second PCR of about 7 to 12 cycles was performed with a sample-barcoded 5' primer and a J-beta primer mix. TCRdb took the public reads, trimmed them with fastp at Q25, ran MiXCR for clone calling and kept in-frame beta chains. Rows are combined by CDR3 protein, so each entry shows the most common genes and DNA. The sample profile shows 1.5 million to 2 million distinct CDR3 sequences; 28% of them were found once. The biggest ten clones account for more than 6% of the sample. The sample was blood. The receptors come from a woman aged 25-40 years in good health.

The chain is built from TRBV14 and TRBJ2-7, with 7 bases matching TRBD1. The CDR3 is made up of 13 amino acids. Germline V gene sequence: CDR1 SGHDN, CDR2 FVKESK. The V segment lost 4 bases and the J segment 7 bases; nucleotides outside the gene matches: 7. The CDR3, as DNA: TGTGCCAGCAGCCGACAGGGTTCGAGGGAGCAGTACTTC. Translated, it gives CASSRQGSREQYF.

The chain joins TRBV20-1 to TRBJ2-1; 8 bases line up with TRBD2. The DNA matches TRBJ2-7 better at its end, which makes the J call doubtful. This CDR3 region has 14 residues. The V gene's germline CDR1 is DFQATT and CDR2 SNEGSKA (reference sequence). DNA of the CDR3: TGCAGTGCTAGGGCGGGGGGCTCCTACAATGAGCAGTACTTC. Translated, it gives CSARAGGSYNEQYF.

The rearrangement joins TRBV5-1 to TRBJ2-1, with D perhaps TRBD2 (5 bases). V shed 4 bases and J shed 4 bases, with 12 bases lying between them. Germline CDR1 SGHRS, CDR2 YFSETQ. The CDR3 runs 14 residues. The CDR3 loop is CASSSSVGYNEQFF. The CDR3 nucleotides are TGCGCCAGCAGCAGTAGCGTGGGGTACAATGAGCAGTTCTTC.

This chain links TRBV29-1 with TRBJ1-1; TRBD1 might be the D (6 bases). The CDR3 contains 13 residues. Looked up from germline, CDR1 is SQVTM and CDR2 is ANQGSEA. V dropped 7 bases and J dropped 4 bases, with 16 bases sitting between them. As DNA, the CDR3 is TGCAGCGGGGGGACGGGGGCTAGCACTGAAGCTTTCTTT. Translated: CSGGTGASTEAFF.

As to this clonotype: The conserved phenylalanine or tryptophan normally closing the CDR3 is absent here, so this likely arose from a read error. J is TRBJ2-1 and V is TRBV7-2; D is possibly TRBD1 (5 bases). The CDR3 extends over 11 amino acids. Trimming left V 2 bases short and J 10 bases short, with 6 bases between. Germline V gives CDR1 SGHTA, CDR2 FQGNSA. CDR3 in amino acids: CASSLYREQFC. In DNA, the CDR3 is TGTGCCAGCAGCTTATACAGGGAGCAGTTCTGC.

The V call is TRBV7-7, the J call TRBJ2-3; a possible D gene is TRBD2 (6 bases). This CDR3 comprises 16 residues. Germline assignment: CDR1 SSHAT and CDR2 FNYEAQ (reference sequence). Trimming took 5 bases from V and 2 from J, leaving 17 bases between them. CDR3 protein: CASSPRRAGLTDTQYF. DNA of the CDR3: TGTGCCAGCAGCCCCCGGCGAGCGGGCCTCACAGATACGCAGTATTTT. Combining the CDR3 with reference TRBV7-7 and TRBJ2-3 gives the whole variable domain GAGVSQSPRYKVTKRGQDVTLRCDPISSHATLYWYQQALGQGPEFLTYFNYEAQPDKSGLPSDRFSAERPEGSISTLTIQRTEQRDSAMYRCASSPRRAGLTDTQYFGPGTRLTVL.

In the case of this clonotype: A read error is possible here, since a much larger clone lies one base away. The V call is TRBV4-3, the J call TRBJ2-1; a possible D gene is TRBD1 (5 bases). This CDR3 has 13 amino acids. Per germline, CDR1 LGHNA and CDR2 YSLEER. V shed 1 base and J shed 13 bases, with 14 bases lying between them. The CDR3 region is CASSQGQSETQFF. The DNA of the CDR3 is TGCGCCAGCAGCCAAGGACAGTCGGAGACCCAGTTCTTC.

This clonotype occurred a few times. The chain links TRBV20-1 to TRBJ2-3, with D possibly matching TRBD2 (5 bases). CDR1 and CDR2 from the germline V gene are DFQATT and SNEGSKA (reference sequence). The CDR3 extends over 14 amino acids. Trimming pared 5 bases from V and 6 bases from J, leaving 18 bases between. CDR3 loop: CSASRRPSGDTQYF. The CDR3 coding sequence is TGCAGTGCTTCCCGGAGGCCCTCTGGGGATACGCAGTATTTT.

The chain carries TRBV15 and TRBJ1-5; D is perhaps TRBD1 (6 bases). CDR3 length equals 14 residues. Trimming removed 5 bases at V and 9 bases at J, with 17 bases between. Germline CDR1 reads LNHNV; CDR2 reads YYDKDF (reference sequence). CDR3 sequence: CATSGDTGFGPQHF. CDR3 DNA sequence: TGTGCCACCAGCGGGGACACAGGATTTGGGCCCCAGCATTTT.

The chain uses TRBV10-3 and TRBJ1-2; a weak D match, TRBD1 (5 bases). This CDR3 comprises 14 residues. Germline CDR1 is ENHRY and CDR2 is SYGVKD. Between the trimmed V and J ends, which lost 6 bases and 3 bases, there was a span of 14 bases. CDR3 residues: CAIRRRERDYGYTF. The CDR3 bases are TGTGCCATCAGGCGCAGGGAGAGGGACTATGGCTACACCTTC.